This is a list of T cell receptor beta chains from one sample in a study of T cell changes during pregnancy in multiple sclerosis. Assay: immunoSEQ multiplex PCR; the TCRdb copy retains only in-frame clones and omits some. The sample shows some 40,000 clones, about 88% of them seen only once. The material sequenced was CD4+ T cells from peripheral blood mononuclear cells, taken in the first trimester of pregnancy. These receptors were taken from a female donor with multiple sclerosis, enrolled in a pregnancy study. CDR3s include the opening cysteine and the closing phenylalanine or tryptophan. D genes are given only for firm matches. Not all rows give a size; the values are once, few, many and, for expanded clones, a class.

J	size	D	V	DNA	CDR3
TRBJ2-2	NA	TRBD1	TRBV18	TGTGCCAGCTCACCTAGGACAGGGATAAACACCGGGGAGCTGTTTTTT	CASSPRTGINTGELFF
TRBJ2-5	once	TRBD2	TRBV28	TGTGCCAGCAGTTTATGGGGAGGTAGCGGGAGGAGAGAGACCCAGTACTTC	CASSLWGGSGRRETQYF
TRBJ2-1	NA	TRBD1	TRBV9	TGTGCCAGCAGCCCGGACAGGGTCTCCCACAATGAGCAGTTCTTC	CASSPDRVSHNEQFF
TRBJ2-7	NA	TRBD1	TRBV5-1	TGCGCCAGCAGCTTGGGGACAGGAGTATTCTACGAGCAGTACTTC	CASSLGTGVFYEQYF
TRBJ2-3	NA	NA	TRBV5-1	TGCGCCAGCAGCCCAGGACAGCCGACAGATACGCAGTATTTT	CASSPGQPTDTQYF
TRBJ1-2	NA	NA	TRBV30	TGTGCCTGGAGCCCTCTCTCGACAGGAAACTATGGCTACACCTTC	CAWSPLSTGNYGYTF
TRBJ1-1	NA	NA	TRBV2	TGTGCCAGCAGTGATGAGCTGAGGCGGAGGAACACTGAAGCTTTCTTT	CASSDELRRRNTEAFF
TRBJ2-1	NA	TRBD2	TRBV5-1	TGCGCCAGCAGCTTCGGGACTACCGCTGAGCAGTTCTTC	CASSFGTTAEQFF
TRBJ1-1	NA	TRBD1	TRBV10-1	TGCGCCAGCAGCAACAGGGGCCGGGACACTGAAGCTTTCTTT	CASSNRGRDTEAFF
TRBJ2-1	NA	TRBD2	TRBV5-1	TGCGCCAGCAGCCGGCTGGGGACTAGTGAAAATGAGCAGTTCTTC	CASSRLGTSENEQFF
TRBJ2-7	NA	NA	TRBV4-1	TGCGCCAGCAGCCAACTACAGGGCCACGAGCAGTACTTC	CASSQLQGHEQYF
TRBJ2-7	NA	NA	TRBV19	TGTGCCAGTAGCGCCCTAAGTCGGGGCTTC	CASSALSRGF
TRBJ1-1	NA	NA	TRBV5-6	TGTGCCAGCAGCTCCCCGCGGGACACTGAAGCTTTCTTT	CASSSPRDTEAFF